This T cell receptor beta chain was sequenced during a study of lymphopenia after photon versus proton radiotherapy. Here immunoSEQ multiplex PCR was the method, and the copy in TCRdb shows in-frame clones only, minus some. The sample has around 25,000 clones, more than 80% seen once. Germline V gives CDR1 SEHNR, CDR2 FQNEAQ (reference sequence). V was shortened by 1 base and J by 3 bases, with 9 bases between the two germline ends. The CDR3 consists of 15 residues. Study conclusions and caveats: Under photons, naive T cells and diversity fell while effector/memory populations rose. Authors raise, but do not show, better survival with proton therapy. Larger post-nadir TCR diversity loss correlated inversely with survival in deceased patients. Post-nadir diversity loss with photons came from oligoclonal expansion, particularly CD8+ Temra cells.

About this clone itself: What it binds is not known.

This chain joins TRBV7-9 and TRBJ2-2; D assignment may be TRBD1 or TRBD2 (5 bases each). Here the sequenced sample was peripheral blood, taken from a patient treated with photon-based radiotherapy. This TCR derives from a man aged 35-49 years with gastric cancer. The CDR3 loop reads CASSLGGSYTGELFF. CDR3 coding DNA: TGTGCCAGCAGCTTAGGGGGGAGCTACACCGGGGAGCTGTTTTTT.